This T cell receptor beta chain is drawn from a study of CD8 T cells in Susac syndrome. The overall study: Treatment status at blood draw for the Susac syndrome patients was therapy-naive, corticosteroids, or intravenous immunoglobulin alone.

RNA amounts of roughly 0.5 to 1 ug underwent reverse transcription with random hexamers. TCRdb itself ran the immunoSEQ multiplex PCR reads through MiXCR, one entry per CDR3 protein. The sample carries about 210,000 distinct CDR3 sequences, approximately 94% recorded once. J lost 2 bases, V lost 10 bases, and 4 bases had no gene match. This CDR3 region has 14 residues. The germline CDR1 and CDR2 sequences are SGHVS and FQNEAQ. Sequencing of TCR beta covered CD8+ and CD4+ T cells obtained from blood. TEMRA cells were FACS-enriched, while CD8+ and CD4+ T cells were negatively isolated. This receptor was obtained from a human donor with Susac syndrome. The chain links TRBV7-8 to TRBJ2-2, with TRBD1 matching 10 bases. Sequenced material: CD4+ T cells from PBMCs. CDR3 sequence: CANRQGANTGELFF. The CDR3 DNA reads TGTGCCAACAGACAGGGGGCCAACACCGGGGAGCTGTTTTTT.